A selection of T cell receptor beta chains follows, all from one sample in a study of vaccination effects on CD4 cells after COVID-19. What these receptors recognize is not known. Profiling relied on immunoSEQ multiplex PCR, and the TCRdb table lists in-frame clones only, not all of them. The sample lists about 18,000 clones, 76% seen once, with 15% to 25% in the top ten. The starting material was CD4+ T cells from PBMCs cultured with SARS-CoV-2 spike peptides, obtained after COVID-19 vaccination. The receptors come from a human donor who had a prior SARS-CoV-2 infection. CDR3s include the opening cysteine and the closing phenylalanine or tryptophan. The D gene is left open where the match is weak. For some rows the clone size is stated as once, few or many, or as a class when expanded; others skip it.

CDR3	DNA	D	size	V	J
CASGDSYEQYF	TGTGCCTCGGGAGACTCCTACGAGCAGTACTTC	-	-	TRBV10-3	TRBJ2-7
CASVRRDGNEAFF	TGTGCCAGCGTCCGGCGGGACGGTAATGAAGCTTTCTTT	-	-	TRBV12-3/TRBV12-4	TRBJ1-1
CASSAGGQPNQPQHF	TGTGCCAGCAGCGCCGGGGGACAGCCCAATCAGCCCCAGCATTTT	TRBD1	-	TRBV9	TRBJ1-5
CASSPLEDANYGYTF	TGTGCCAGCTCACCTCTGGAGGACGCTAACTATGGCTACACCTTC	-	-	TRBV18	TRBJ1-2
CASSFFGGVNTEAFF	TGTGCCAGCAGCTTTTTTGGGGGGGTGAACACTGAAGCTTTCTTT	-	-	TRBV11-3	TRBJ1-1
CASSLYGGPTEAFF	TGCGCCAGCAGCTTATACGGGGGGCCCACTGAAGCTTTCTTT	-	few	TRBV5-1	TRBJ1-1
CASSLGDYTDTQYF	TGTGCCAGCAGCTTAGGGGACTACACAGATACGCAGTATTTT	TRBD2	-	TRBV7-2	TRBJ2-3
CASSLTGGNTEAFF	TGTGCCAGCAGCTTAACAGGGGGCAACACTGAAGCTTTCTTT	TRBD1	-	TRBV9	TRBJ1-1
CASSRLANTGELFF	TGTGCCAGCAGCCGACTGGCTAACACCGGGGAGCTGTTTTTT	-	-	TRBV11-3	TRBJ2-2
CASSYTGLGGGYTF	TGTGCCAGCAGTTATACCGGGCTAGGGGGGGGCTACACCTTC	-	-	TRBV27	TRBJ1-2
CATSSRRQHNEQFF	TGTGCCACCAGCAGTAGGAGACAGCACAATGAGCAGTTCTTC	-	-	TRBV15	TRBJ2-1
CASSPPSPGGSTDTQYF	TGTGCCAGCTCACCACCGTCACCGGGGGGGAGCACAGATACGCAGTATTTT	TRBD2	-	TRBV18	TRBJ2-3
CSASTTLRGLYNEQFF	TGCAGTGCTAGTACAACTTTGCGGGGGCTATACAATGAGCAGTTCTTC	-	-	TRBV20-1	TRBJ2-1
CASTPGRITDTQYF	TGCGCCAGCACTCCGGGACGGATCACAGATACGCAGTATTTT	-	-	TRBV23-1	TRBJ2-3
CASSIQMRTEAFF	TGTGCCAGTAGTATCCAGATGAGAACTGAAGCTTTCTTT	-	-	TRBV19	TRBJ1-1
CASSQDTYEQYF	TGCGCCAGCAGCCAAGATACATACGAGCAGTACTTC	-	-	TRBV4-1	TRBJ2-7
CASNRDGGETQYF	TGTGCCAGCAACCGGGATGGGGGTGAGACCCAGTACTTC	-	once	TRBV9	TRBJ2-5
CASSTGPHSGANVLTF	TGCGCCAGCAGCACGGGCCCCCACTCTGGGGCCAACGTCCTGACTTTC	-	once	TRBV5-1	TRBJ2-6
CSGLLAGANNEQFF	TGCAGCGGTTTACTAGCGGGAGCTAACAATGAGCAGTTCTTC	TRBD2	-	TRBV29-1	TRBJ2-1
CASSLGRGGDEKLFF	TGCGCCAGCAGCTTGGGAAGAGGGGGAGATGAAAAACTGTTTTTT	-	-	TRBV5-1	TRBJ1-4
CASRTGSGNTIYF	TGTGCCAGTCGGACAGGATCTGGAAACACCATATATTTT	TRBD1	-	TRBV2	TRBJ1-3
CAISESNGVGAFF	TGTGCCATCAGTGAGTCGAACGGGGTAGGAGCTTTCTTT	-	-	TRBV10-3	TRBJ1-1
CASTISGGRGGFVTEAFF	TGTGCCAGCACCATCAGTGGTGGCAGGGGGGGTTTTGTCACTGAAGCTTTCTTT	TRBD1	-	TRBV27	TRBJ1-1
CASSPGTSNYGYTF	TGTGCCAGCTCACCAGGTACATCTAACTATGGCTACACCTTC	-	once	TRBV18	TRBJ1-2
CASSILRGGEQYF	TGTGCCAGTAGTATCTTGAGGGGCGGCGAGCAGTACTTC	-	-	TRBV19	TRBJ2-7
CASSLPGLARDTQYF	TGTGCCAGCAGCTTACCGGGACTAGCGCGAGATACGCAGTATTTT	TRBD2	-	TRBV5-6	TRBJ2-3
CASSHGRGLPETQYF	TGTGCCAGCAGCCATGGGCGGGGACTGCCTGAGACCCAGTACTTC	-	-	TRBV7-9	TRBJ2-5
CSGDRGGTDTQYF	TGCAGCGGGGACAGGGGCGGCACAGATACGCAGTATTTT	TRBD1	-	TRBV29-1	TRBJ2-3
CASSLLTPSGNTIYF	TGTGCCAGCAGCTTACTTACACCCTCTGGAAACACCATATATTTT	-	-	TRBV5-6	TRBJ1-3
CATSREGVGGWDSQPQHF	TGTGCCACCAGCAGAGAGGGGGTAGGGGGGTGGGACAGTCAGCCCCAGCATTTT	TRBD1	-	TRBV15	TRBJ1-5
CASSYPTGQGRGGMDTQYF	TGTGCCAGCAGTTACCCCACCGGACAGGGAAGAGGAGGTATGGATACGCAGTATTTT	TRBD1	once	TRBV6-2/TRBV6-3	TRBJ2-3
CATSDSDRWGQPQHF	TGTGCCACCAGTGATTCGGACAGGTGGGGACAGCCCCAGCATTTT	TRBD1	-	TRBV24-1	TRBJ1-5
CASSYRDGPRNTEAFF	TGTGCCAGCAGTTACAGGGATGGCCCCAGGAACACTGAAGCTTTCTTT	-	-	TRBV6-2/TRBV6-3	TRBJ1-1
CASSPDYSDTQYF	TGTGCCAGCTCACCGGACTACTCAGATACGCAGTATTTT	-	few	TRBV18	TRBJ2-3
CASSPGRDEQTEAFF	TGTGCCAGCAGCCCGGGCCGGGACGAACAGACTGAAGCTTTCTTT	-	-	TRBV7-9	TRBJ1-1
CASSIVANTGELFF	TGTGCCAGCAGCATCGTGGCGAACACCGGGGAGCTGTTTTTT	-	few	TRBV6-6	TRBJ2-2
CAISESDTQYF	TGTGCCATCAGTGAGTCTGATACGCAGTATTTT	-	-	TRBV10-3	TRBJ2-3
CASSQDEGYTQYF	TGTGCCAGCAGCCAAGATGAGGGGTATACGCAGTATTTT	-	medium-sized	TRBV14	TRBJ2-3
CASSILQGIEHGYTF	TGTGCCAGCTCCATCCTACAGGGAATTGAGCATGGCTACACCTTC	-	-	TRBV18	TRBJ1-2
CASSKSSAEQYF	TGTGCCAGCAGCAAATCTTCGGCCGAGCAGTACTTC	-	few	TRBV21-1	TRBJ2-7
CASSLRGTDTQYF	TGTGCCAGCAGTTTACGGGGCACAGATACGCAGTATTTT	-	-	TRBV27	TRBJ2-3
CASSVSVSAFGSNQPQHF	TGTGCCAGCAGTGTTTCGGTTTCGGCGTTCGGCAGCAATCAGCCCCAGCATTTT	-	-	TRBV2	TRBJ1-5
CASSLKPQETQYF	TGTGCCAGCAGTTTAAAACCCCAAGAGACCCAGTACTTC	-	-	TRBV27	TRBJ2-5
CASSLASMNTEAFF	TGCGCCAGCAGCTTGGCCTCTATGAACACTGAAGCTTTCTTT	-	-	TRBV5-1	TRBJ1-1
CASSLETEAFF	TGTGCCAGCAGCCTTGAAACTGAAGCTTTCTTT	-	-	TRBV5-5	TRBJ1-1
CASSWAYEQYF	TGTGCCAGCAGTTGGGCCTACGAGCAGTACTTC	-	once	TRBV6-5	TRBJ2-7
CASSFLDGATEAFF	TGTGCCAGCAGTTTTCTAGATGGGGCCACTGAAGCTTTCTTT	-	-	TRBV28	TRBJ1-1
CASRRTTGAANTEAFF	TGTGCCAGTAGGCGGACGACAGGGGCCGCGAACACTGAAGCTTTCTTT	TRBD1	-	TRBV19	TRBJ1-1
CASSADTGTGRDEQYF	TGTGCCAGCAGCGCGGATACCGGGACAGGGCGCGACGAGCAGTACTTC	TRBD1	-	TRBV9	TRBJ2-7
CAWSVQSSSEQFF	TGTGCCTGGAGTGTACAGTCTAGCAGTGAGCAGTTCTTC	-	-	TRBV30	TRBJ2-1
CASSYGGDAYF	TGTGCCAGCAGTTACGGGGGGGACGCGTACTTC	TRBD2	-	TRBV6-6	TRBJ2-7